One sample yielded the 4 T cell receptor beta chains listed below, sequenced in a study of cytomegalovirus exposure and HLA in healthy donors listed by TCRdb under 2017. Library method: the immunoSEQ multiplex PCR assay. For the multiplex PCR, a mixture combining 60 forward primers for TCR Vbeta segments and 13 reverse primers for TCR Jbeta segments was used. TCRdb's version of the immuneACCESS table is confined to in-frame rearrangements and falls short of the full clone set. An unresolved V gene accounts for under half of the shortfall where checked; the remainder is of unknown origin. Present in this sample are roughly 220,000 clones, more than 75% of which were seen just once. 2.5% to 3% of the sample is held by the ten biggest clonotypes. Sequencing was carried out using PBMCs. These receptors were taken from a woman between 40 and 55 years old in good health and CMV-seronegative.

The rearrangement uses TRBV29-1 and TRBJ1-1; D gene unclear. With 4 bases removed from V and 0 bases from J, the gap between germline ends came to 12 bases. The CDR3 is 14 residues long. Germline CDR1 SQVTM, CDR2 ANQGSEA. CDR3 in amino acids: CSVVTALLNTEAFF. The CDR3 bases are TGCAGCGTTGTAACAGCCCTCTTGAACACTGAAGCTTTCTTT.

The chain combines TRBV2 with TRBJ2-7; 9 bases match TRBD1. The V segment lost 8 bases and the J segment 4 bases; nucleotides outside the gene matches: 9. The CDR3 is 14 residues long. Germline values: CDR1 SNHLY, CDR2 FYNNEI. The CDR3 is CASQSTGGSYEQYF. The DNA of the CDR3 is TGTGCCAGCCAATCGACAGGGGGGTCGTACGAGCAGTACTTC.

The table lists this clone with a count of one. The V call is TRBV5-4, the J call TRBJ2-5; 10 positions agree with TRBD1. This CDR3 has 15 residues. With V trimmed by 0 bases and J by 3 bases, 2 bases remained unmatched. Germline loops: CDR1 SGHNT, CDR2 YYREEE (reference sequence). The CDR3 loop reads CASSLEGTGEETQYF. For the CDR3, the DNA is TGTGCCAGCAGCTTGGAGGGGACAGGGGAAGAGACCCAGTACTTC.

The V gene is TRBV4-2, the J gene TRBJ1-3; D is uncertain. Germline loops: CDR1 LGHNA, CDR2 YNFKEQ. The V gene lost 2 bases and the J gene lost 3 bases, with 11 bases spanning the gap. The CDR3 runs 15 residues. In nucleotides, the CDR3 is TGTGCCAGCAGCCAACAGGCAGCAGTTGGAAACACCATATATTTT. Amino acid sequence: CASSQQAAVGNTIYF.